The 24 T cell receptor beta chains given below trace back to one sample, sequenced in a study of blood T cell repertoires in COVID-19. TCRdb's table, derived via immunoSEQ multiplex PCR, lists solely in-frame clones and lacks some. The sample includes around 93,000 clones, approximately 77% of them seen just once. Sequenced material: peripheral blood. The receptors derive from a woman of 80 years or more with acute or convalescent COVID-19.

The rearrangement links TRBV7-2 to TRBJ1-3; possible D gene TRBD1, 6 bases. Germline V lookup: CDR1 SGHTA, CDR2 FQGNSA. CDR3 length equals 15 residues. V dropped 5 bases and J dropped 0 bases, with 11 bases sitting between them. The CDR3 DNA follows: TGTGCCAGCAGCCTCCGACAGGACTCTGGAAACACCATATATTTT. Translating it yields CASSLRQDSGNTIYF.

A few counts support this clone. Other nucleotide sequences from this sample produce the same CDR3. This chain joins TRBV19 and TRBJ1-5; perhaps TRBD1 as D (5 bases). This CDR3 spans 13 amino acids. Trimming took off 2 bases at V and 6 bases at J, with 8 bases between the two ends. The germline CDR1 and CDR2 sequences are LNHDA and SQIVND (reference sequence). The chain's CDR3 is CASSIQGRQPQHF. The CDR3 DNA reads TGTGCCAGTAGTATACAGGGTCGTCAGCCCCAGCATTTT.

The chain is built from TRBV28 and TRBJ2-7; TRBD1 might be the D (6 bases). Trimming stripped 4 bases from V and 7 bases from J, with 17 bases between. Germline lookup yields CDR1 MDHEN and CDR2 SYDVKM. The CDR3 is made up of 14 amino acids. CDR3 in DNA: TGTGCCAGCAGTTCTGGGGGCGACTTACGGGAGCAGTACTTC. As protein: CASSSGGDLREQYF.

This rearrangement joins TRBV28 to TRBJ2-2; 11 bases map to TRBD1. The CDR3 is 17 amino acids. Trimming removed 2 bases from V and 6 bases from J; junction bases left unmatched: 8. Germline-derived CDR1 and CDR2 are MDHEN and SYDVKM. Here the CDR3 reads CASSLATGTGGSGELFF. The CDR3, as DNA: TGTGCCAGCAGTTTAGCCACCGGGACAGGGGGGTCCGGGGAGCTGTTTTTT.

The chain recombines TRBV28 with TRBJ2-7; 8 bases map to TRBD1. CDR1 and CDR2 from the germline V gene are MDHEN and SYDVKM. The V gene end was trimmed by 2 bases and the J gene end by 0 bases; junction bases not matched to a gene: 6. This CDR3 spans 16 amino acids. DNA of the CDR3: TGTGCCAGCAGTTTACTTGGACAGGGCAGCTCCTACGAGCAGTACTTC. Translation gives CASSLLGQGSSYEQYF.

The chain couples TRBV12-3 or TRBV12-4 to TRBJ2-5; tentatively, D is TRBD1 (5 bases). CDR3 length: 13 residues. With 3 bases removed from V and 9 bases from J, the gap between germline ends came to 14 bases. DNA for the CDR3: TGTGCCAGCAGTTTTGGGGCCGCCCGGGCCCAGTACTTC. This sequence encodes CASSFGAARAQYF.

The chain recombines TRBV9 with TRBJ2-5, with D unresolved. The V end was cut by 1 base, the J end by 5 bases, with 18 bases between. The length of the CDR3 is 16 residues. Germline loops: CDR1 SGDLS, CDR2 YYNGEE. In nucleotides, the CDR3 is TGTGCCAGCAGCGTACCACCACGGATGGTGCGGGAGACCCAGTACTTC. Protein sequence: CASSVPPRMVRETQYF.

The chain is built from TRBV4-1 and TRBJ1-2; 7 bases align to TRBD1. The ends lost 4 bases at V and 4 bases at J; junction bases unmatched: 6. This CDR3 comprises 14 residues. CDR1 and CDR2 (germline): MGHRA, YSYEKL. The CDR3 is CASSRTGQSYGYTF. DNA of the CDR3: TGCGCCAGCAGCCGAACGGGACAGAGCTATGGCTACACCTTC.

This clone was observed a few times. This chain uses TRBV27 with TRBJ2-1; 7 bases match TRBD1. CDR1 and CDR2 (germline): MNHEY, SMNVEV (reference sequence). With V trimmed by 6 bases and J by 4 bases, 12 bases remained unmatched. The CDR3 contains 16 residues. The CDR3 sequence: CASSPSDRVSYNEQFF. The CDR3 DNA reads as TGTGCCAGCAGCCCCTCCGACAGGGTCTCTTACAATGAGCAGTTCTTC.

The chain is built from TRBV7-9 and TRBJ2-7; D might be TRBD1 (6 bases). The V and J ends lost 4 bases and 1 base respectively, with 11 bases between them. CDR1 and CDR2 from the germline V gene are SEHNR and FQNEAQ (reference sequence). The CDR3 has 14 residues. CDR3 residues: CASSSGTPSYEQYF. The DNA for the CDR3 is TGTGCCAGCAGCTCCGGGACACCATCCTACGAGCAGTACTTC.

A few counts support this clone. This chain links TRBV28 with TRBJ1-3; the match to TRBD1 covers 10 bases. The CDR3 spans 18 residues. With V trimmed by 4 bases and J by 2 bases, 11 bases remained unmatched. Germline V gene data show CDR1 as MDHEN and CDR2 as SYDVKM. The CDR3 nucleotides are TGTGCCAGCAGTTCCGCTACCCGACAGGGGGCAACTGGAAACACCATATATTTT. Translated, it gives CASSSATRQGATGNTIYF.

The V gene is TRBV7-2, the J gene TRBJ2-7, with 15 bases matching TRBD2. V lost 5 bases, J lost 6 bases, and 5 bases stayed unmatched. CDR3 length: 15 amino acids. Germline assignment: CDR1 SGHTA and CDR2 FQGNSA. The CDR3 coding sequence is TGTGCCAGCAGCATCGGACTAGCGGGAGGGGGCGAGCAGTACTTC. Protein sequence: CASSIGLAGGGEQYF.

This clone has only one observation. V and J are TRBV3-1 (or the pseudogene TRBV3-2) and TRBJ1-4; the D is unclear. CDR1 and CDR2 from the germline V gene are LGHDT and YNNKEL (reference sequence). The V end lost 3 bases, the J end lost 5 bases, and 4 bases lay between the germline ends. The CDR3 spans 12 residues. CDR3 residues: CASSHRNEKLFF. In DNA form, the CDR3 reads TGTGCCAGCAGCCACAGAAATGAAAAACTGTTTTTT.

This clone was seen a handful of times. The genes are TRBV6-2 or TRBV6-3 and TRBJ2-7, with a tentative D call TRBD2 (6 bases). Germline V gene data show CDR1 as MNHEY and CDR2 as SVGEGT. V was clipped by 2 bases and J by 0 bases, with 11 bases between them. The CDR3 consists of 15 residues. The CDR3, as DNA: TGTGCCAGCAGTTACATGGGGGGAGGCTCCTACGAGCAGTACTTC. It yields the protein CASSYMGGGSYEQYF.

The chain recombines TRBV7-8 with TRBJ1-2, with TRBD1 identical over 10 bases. The CDR3 has 15 residues. Trimming removed 3 bases from V and 3 bases from J; junction bases left unmatched: 4. Germline V gives CDR1 SGHVS, CDR2 FQNEAQ. CDR3 in amino acids: CASSFGGTGDYGYTF. CDR3 sequence (DNA): TGTGCCAGCAGCTTCGGTGGGACAGGGGACTATGGCTACACCTTC.

This clone was seen repeatedly, ten times or more. The gene calls are TRBV4-2 and TRBJ1-3, with 7 bases lining up with TRBD1. The CDR3 contains 16 residues. The germline CDR1 and CDR2 sequences are LGHNA and YNFKEQ. The V and J ends lost 4 bases and 6 bases, in that order; junction bases with no gene match: 12. The CDR3 region has the DNA TGTGCCAGCAGCCGACAACTCAGGGGGACCGTAAACACCATATATTTT. Its protein is CASSRQLRGTVNTIYF.

V gene TRBV12-3 or TRBV12-4 combines with J gene TRBJ1-2; D uncertain. V dropped 7 bases and J dropped 3 bases, with 9 bases sitting between them. The CDR3 extends over 12 amino acids. CDR3 sequence: CASMKRDYGYTF. The CDR3, as DNA: TGTGCCAGCATGAAGAGAGACTATGGCTACACCTTC.

V is TRBV28 and J is TRBJ2-7; possibly TRBD1 for D (5 bases). The CDR3 totals 13 residues. The V end lost 6 bases, the J end lost 2 bases, and 11 bases lay between the germline ends. In germline, CDR1 is MDHEN, CDR2 SYDVKM. CDR3 amino acids: CASRMDTAYEQYF. CDR3 coding DNA: TGTGCCAGCAGAATGGACACAGCCTACGAGCAGTACTTC.

The genes are TRBV7-9 and TRBJ1-3; 7 bases line up with TRBD1. Germline loops: CDR1 SEHNR, CDR2 FQNEAQ (reference sequence). Unmatched junction bases numbered 28, after V lost 5 bases and J lost 0 bases. This CDR3 is 23 amino acids long. CDR3 region: CASSTREVTGTVIRRDSGNTIYF. CDR3 bases: TGTGCCAGCAGCACTAGAGAGGTTACCGGGACAGTTATCAGGAGGGACTCTGGAAACACCATATATTTT. Filled out from reference TRBV7-9 and TRBJ1-3, the complete variable domain reads DTGVSQNPRHKITKRGQNVTFRCDPISEHNRLYWYRQTLGQGPEFLTYFQNEAQLEKSRLLSDRFSAERPKGSFSTLEIQRTEQGDSAMYLCASSTREVTGTVIRRDSGNTIYFGEGSWLTVV.

The V and J genes are TRBV3-1 (or the pseudogene TRBV3-2) and TRBJ1-1, with D tentatively TRBD1 (5 bases). Trimming took off 0 bases at V and 1 base at J, with 9 bases between the two ends. The CDR3 is 15 residues long. CDR1 is LGHDT, CDR2 YNNKEL, per germline (reference sequence). Here the CDR3 DNA reads TGTGCCAGCAGCCAAGATTGGGGGGGGAACACTGAAGCTTTCTTT. Its protein product is CASSQDWGGNTEAFF.

This clone was recorded once. This chain connects TRBV7-9 to TRBJ2-7; 14 nucleotides align to TRBD2. The germline V gene encodes CDR1 SEHNR and CDR2 FQNEAQ (reference sequence). With 5 bases clipped from V and 0 bases from J, the junction kept 6 bases outside the gene matches. This CDR3 contains 17 residues. The CDR3 DNA reads as TGTGCCAGCAGCCGGACTAGCGGGGGGACTAGCTCCTACGAGCAGTACTTC. As protein: CASSRTSGGTSSYEQYF.

The J gene is TRBJ2-3, the V gene TRBV6-2 or TRBV6-3, with 10 bases that match TRBD1. With V trimmed by 6 bases and J by 3 bases, 6 bases remained unmatched. CDR1 is MNHEY and CDR2 is SVGEGT in the germline V gene. The CDR3 contains 15 residues. CDR3 sequence reads: CASSSGTGVTDTQYF. In DNA, the CDR3 is TGTGCCAGCAGCTCCGGGACAGGGGTAACAGATACGCAGTATTTT.

V usage is TRBV29-1 and J usage is TRBJ1-1; 7 nucleotides agree with TRBD1. Unmatched junction bases numbered 9, after V lost 5 bases and J lost 3 bases. The length of the CDR3 is 14 residues. The germline gives CDR1 SQVTM, CDR2 ANQGSEA. The DNA of the CDR3 is TGCAGCGTTCGGAGAGGGGGCGCGGACACTGAAGCTTTCTTT. It yields the protein CSVRRGGADTEAFF.

The chain carries TRBV19 and TRBJ2-1, with 10 bases aligning to TRBD2. V gave up 7 bases and J gave up 6 bases; unmatched junction bases: 9. CDR3 length: 15 amino acids. Germline V gives CDR1 LNHDA, CDR2 SQIVND (reference sequence). CDR3 region: CASNGPTSGTNEQFF. The CDR3 DNA is TGTGCCAGTAATGGTCCCACTAGCGGGACCAATGAGCAGTTCTTC.